Below, one T cell receptor beta chain is given with its context. Its antigen is unknown. This record belongs to a study of shared clonotypes between healthy human individuals. The assay was carried out at the deep level. The table came from immunoSEQ multiplex PCR; TCRdb's copy has only in-frame clones and leaves some out. The sample consists of approximately 2.5 million clones, 93% of them appearing once. Points from the study as a whole: Unshared clonotypes carried lower generation probabilities than those common to all four donors. Larger richness was generally estimated for naive than memory subsets.

V lost 5 bases to trimming and J lost 4 bases; unmatched junction nucleotides: 11. This CDR3 spans 16 amino acids. Germline CDR1 and CDR2: SGHTA and FQGNSA. Input material: naive CD4+ T cells from PBMCs. Regarding subset: CD45RA+ positively selected. The receptor comes from a man between 18 and 35 years old in good health. Some clones in this sample may be carry-over from other donors' samples. The chain carries TRBV7-2 and TRBJ2-7, with 10 bases matching TRBD2. The CDR3 nucleotides are TGTGCCAGCAGCCCCACACTAGCGGGGACCGCATACGAGCAGTACTTC. It is translated as CASSPTLAGTAYEQYF.